The TCR beta chain described here comes from a study of blood T cell repertoires in COVID-19. The wider study: Nucleic acid was either cDNA or gDNA, and it came from T cells, B-cell-depleted T cells, or PBMCs.

Per the original data handling: Reference gene primer amplification gave nucleated cell count estimates. Libraries were prepared by immunoSEQ multiplex PCR; TCRdb keeps only in-frame clonotypes and omits some of them. Clone size and V and J calls were adopted from that table, with D and trimming inferred from the DNA. The repertoire includes under 350,000 clones, 85% to 90% of them detected once, and approximately 4.6% sits in the top ten. The CDR3 totals 16 residues. The germline gives CDR1 SGHDN, CDR2 FVKESK. V was pared by 5 bases and J by 4 bases, with 12 bases of the junction left unmatched. Sequenced material: peripheral blood. The sequence was collected from a man in his forties with acute or convalescent COVID-19. The chain has TRBV14 and TRBJ2-7; 9 positions agree with TRBD1. CDR3 in amino acids: CASSLGTGGVSYEQYF. CDR3 DNA: TGTGCCAGCAGCTTAGGAACAGGGGGCGTAAGTTACGAGCAGTACTTC.